This entry features one T cell receptor (beta chain) sequence. Antigen: not known. Unique molecular identifiers were incorporated during preparation of the TCRbeta library. In TCRdb, the PCR reads were re-called with MiXCR into one record per CDR3 protein. The sample has about 420,000 distinct CDR3 sequences, 15% to 20% seen once. This entry belongs to a study of T-cell reconstitution after alpha-beta-depleted transplantation in children. Germline assignment: CDR1 SEHNR and CDR2 FQNEAQ (reference sequence). CDR3 size: 15 residues. V lost 5 bases and J 1 base, leaving 12 bases between the germline ends. The study's findings and limits: Roughly two months post-transplant, alpha-beta T cells reportedly originated from several hundred graft clones that had expanded. Newly made T cells mostly supplied T-cell counts and diversity one year after transplant.

The genes are TRBV7-9 and TRBJ1-5, with a weak D call TRBD1 (6 bases). This receptor was taken from a boy in the first two years of life who had a stem cell transplant for Wiskott-Aldrich syndrome, so the T cells may come from the graft donor. Here the sequenced sample was PBMCs, mostly from graft donor cells, taken 360 days after TCRalphabeta/CD19-depleted stem cell transplant. In nucleotides, the CDR3 is TGTGCCAGCAGCGACGGACAGCTAAGCAATCAGCCCCAGCATTTT. It translates to CASSDGQLSNQPQHF.